The T cell receptor (beta chain) described here comes from a study of blood T cell repertoires in COVID-19. Study-wide background: The United States, Italy and Spain were the sources of the acute and convalescent COVID-19 samples. In each case, the material was cDNA or gDNA derived from T cells, B-cell-depleted T cells, or PBMCs.

CDR1 and CDR2 from the germline V gene are SGHRS and YFSETQ. Trimming removed 0 bases from V and 0 bases from J, with 10 bases in between. The CDR3 has 16 residues. Produced via immunoSEQ multiplex PCR; TCRdb's table is partial and in-frame only. The sample lists about 100,000 clones; 70% to 90% were seen once. The sequence came from a man over 45 with active or convalescent COVID-19. The sequencing input was peripheral blood. The V gene is TRBV5-1, the J gene TRBJ2-1; TRBD2 might be the D (5 bases). CDR3 protein: CASSLDVGSSYNEQFF. In DNA form, the CDR3 reads TGCGCCAGCAGCTTGGATGTGGGGAGCTCCTACAATGAGCAGTTCTTC.